A selection of T cell receptor beta chains follows, all from one sample in a study of CD8 T cells in Susac syndrome. TCRdb passed the immunoSEQ multiplex PCR reads through MiXCR, listing each CDR3 protein once. The repertoire holds over 120,000 distinct CDR3 sequences, with roughly 94% as singletons. The source material was CD4+ T cells from PBMCs. The receptors were sampled from a human donor in good health. CDR3s include the opening cysteine and the closing phenylalanine or tryptophan. D genes are given only for firm matches. Clone size is stated in some rows and not others, as once, few, many or a class when expanded.

d_call: TRBD1; j_call: TRBJ2-2; clone_size: .; v_call: TRBV30; cdr3_nt: TGTGCCTGGAGTCGGGACAGTTTCACCGGGGAGCTGTTTTTT; cdr3_aa: CAWSRDSFTGELFF
d_call: TRBD1; j_call: TRBJ1-1; clone_size: .; v_call: TRBV19; cdr3_nt: TGTGCCAGTAGTATGCCCCGACAGGGAAGCGGTACTGAAGCTTTCTTT; cdr3_aa: CASSMPRQGSGTEAFF
d_call: .; j_call: TRBJ2-1; clone_size: .; v_call: TRBV20-1; cdr3_nt: TGCAGTGCTAGAGTTCGAGCCAGGAGCTCCTACAATGAGCAGTTCTTC; cdr3_aa: CSARVRARSSYNEQFF
d_call: .; j_call: TRBJ1-4; clone_size: .; v_call: TRBV27; cdr3_nt: TGTGCCAGCAGTCTCTTTCGGGGCTCGAATGAAAAACTGTTTTTT; cdr3_aa: CASSLFRGSNEKLFF
d_call: .; j_call: TRBJ2-5; clone_size: .; v_call: TRBV30; cdr3_nt: TGTGCCTGGAGTACGCTAAGAGCATACCAAGAGACCCAGTACTTC; cdr3_aa: CAWSTLRAYQETQYF
d_call: .; j_call: TRBJ2-4; clone_size: .; v_call: TRBV10-3; cdr3_nt: TGTGCCATCAGTGAGTCTCGGATTCAGTACTTC; cdr3_aa: CAISESRIQYF
d_call: .; j_call: TRBJ1-5; clone_size: .; v_call: TRBV24-1; cdr3_nt: TGTGCCACCATTGGACAGCAGGGCCAGCCCCAGCATTTT; cdr3_aa: CATIGQQGQPQHF
d_call: TRBD2; j_call: TRBJ2-3; clone_size: .; v_call: TRBV24-1; cdr3_nt: TGTGCCACCAGTGACAGACTAGCGGGAGTCGGAGATACGCAGTATTTT; cdr3_aa: CATSDRLAGVGDTQYF
d_call: .; j_call: TRBJ2-7; clone_size: .; v_call: TRBV20-1; cdr3_nt: TGCAGTGCTAGCGCGGACAGCTCCTACGAGCAGTACTTC; cdr3_aa: CSASADSSYEQYF
d_call: .; j_call: TRBJ2-6; clone_size: .; v_call: TRBV12-3/TRBV12-4; cdr3_nt: TGTGCCAGCGGGGTGGTCGCCAACGTCCTGACTTTC; cdr3_aa: CASGVVANVLTF
d_call: .; j_call: TRBJ1-1; clone_size: .; v_call: TRBV5-1; cdr3_nt: TGCGCCAGCAGCTTGGAACGGATAGGAAGCACTGAAGCTTTCTTT; cdr3_aa: CASSLERIGSTEAFF
d_call: .; j_call: TRBJ1-1; clone_size: .; v_call: TRBV5-1; cdr3_nt: TGCGCCAGCAACAAGGGGGGCCAGAACACTGAAGCTTTCTTT; cdr3_aa: CASNKGGQNTEAFF
d_call: .; j_call: TRBJ2-7; clone_size: few; v_call: TRBV6-1; cdr3_nt: TGTGCCAGCAGTCCCACAGGGTGGGGCGAGCAGTACTTC; cdr3_aa: CASSPTGWGEQYF
d_call: .; j_call: TRBJ1-1; clone_size: .; v_call: TRBV2; cdr3_nt: TGTGCCAGCAGTGAAGTGGGAGGGTACACTGAAGCTTTCTTT; cdr3_aa: CASSEVGGYTEAFF
d_call: .; j_call: TRBJ2-3; clone_size: .; v_call: TRBV19; cdr3_nt: TGTGCCAGTAGTAGGAGGGAGCGGGGCACAGATACGCAGTATTTT; cdr3_aa: CASSRRERGTDTQYF
d_call: .; j_call: TRBJ1-4; clone_size: .; v_call: TRBV20-1; cdr3_nt: TGCAGTGCTAGAGATGGACGGGAAAATGAAAAACTGTTTTTT; cdr3_aa: CSARDGRENEKLFF
d_call: .; j_call: TRBJ2-1; clone_size: .; v_call: TRBV10-3; cdr3_nt: TGTGCCATCAGTGAGTCGAAAGGGGCAGGGAAACACAATGAGCAGTTCTTC; cdr3_aa: CAISESKGAGKHNEQFF
d_call: .; j_call: TRBJ2-5; clone_size: once; v_call: TRBV29-1; cdr3_nt: TGCAGCGTTGAAGAAAACAGGGGACTAGGGACCCAGTACTTC; cdr3_aa: CSVEENRGLGTQYF
d_call: .; j_call: TRBJ1-2; clone_size: .; v_call: TRBV6-1; cdr3_nt: TGTGCCAGCAGTGCTCCCCCCCAACAGCCCTATGGCTACACCTTC; cdr3_aa: CASSAPPQQPYGYTF
d_call: .; j_call: TRBJ1-2; clone_size: .; v_call: TRBV20-1; cdr3_nt: TGCAGTGCTCAGAAGGGCGTCGGGAACTATGGCTACACCTTC; cdr3_aa: CSAQKGVGNYGYTF
d_call: TRBD1; j_call: TRBJ1-3; clone_size: .; v_call: TRBV9; cdr3_nt: TGTGCCAGCAGCGCCGGGACAGGGGGCGGAAACACCATATATTTT; cdr3_aa: CASSAGTGGGNTIYF
d_call: .; j_call: TRBJ2-1; clone_size: .; v_call: TRBV4-1; cdr3_nt: TGCGCCAGCAGCCATCGCGGGACGTCAGATACGAACAATGAGCAGTTCTTC; cdr3_aa: CASSHRGTSDTNNEQFF
d_call: .; j_call: TRBJ1-2; clone_size: once; v_call: TRBV20-1; cdr3_nt: TGCAGTGCTTCCCGTATGGGAAACTATGGCTACACCTTC; cdr3_aa: CSASRMGNYGYTF
d_call: TRBD1; j_call: TRBJ2-7; clone_size: .; v_call: TRBV12-3/TRBV12-4; cdr3_nt: TGTGCCAGCAGGGATCAGGGGGCTGGCGAGCAGTACTTC; cdr3_aa: CASRDQGAGEQYF
d_call: TRBD2; j_call: TRBJ2-1; clone_size: .; v_call: TRBV7-3; cdr3_nt: TGTGCCAGCAGCTTAGCTCTAGCGGGAGAGCAGTTCTTC; cdr3_aa: CASSLALAGEQFF
d_call: .; j_call: TRBJ1-4; clone_size: .; v_call: TRBV5-4; cdr3_nt: TGTGCCAGCAGCTTGGGCGGCAGGGGCTCTAATGAAAAACTGTTTTTT; cdr3_aa: CASSLGGRGSNEKLFF
d_call: .; j_call: TRBJ2-1; clone_size: .; v_call: TRBV6-4; cdr3_nt: TGTGCCAGCAGTGACGGTACAGGAGAGCAGTTCTTC; cdr3_aa: CASSDGTGEQFF
d_call: TRBD1; j_call: TRBJ2-5; clone_size: .; v_call: TRBV5-1; cdr3_nt: TGCGCCAGCAGCTTGCGATCGGACAGGGGCCAAGAGACCCAGTACTTC; cdr3_aa: CASSLRSDRGQETQYF
d_call: TRBD2; j_call: TRBJ2-2; clone_size: .; v_call: TRBV28; cdr3_nt: TGTGCCAGCACATTACCGGGACTAGCGGGAGCCGGGGAGCTGTTTTTT; cdr3_aa: CASTLPGLAGAGELFF
d_call: TRBD2; j_call: TRBJ2-3; clone_size: .; v_call: TRBV9; cdr3_nt: TGTGCCAGCAGCCACCCGGGGGGGGGACTAGCGGGAGCAGATACGCAGTATTTT; cdr3_aa: CASSHPGGGLAGADTQYF
d_call: .; j_call: TRBJ2-2; clone_size: .; v_call: TRBV3-1; cdr3_nt: TGTGCCAGCAGCCAAAACCCTAGTCCTAGTACCGGGGAGCTGTTTTTT; cdr3_aa: CASSQNPSPSTGELFF
d_call: .; j_call: TRBJ1-1; clone_size: .; v_call: TRBV7-9; cdr3_nt: TGTGCCAGCAGCTATGACAGTAACACTGAAGCTTTCTTT; cdr3_aa: CASSYDSNTEAFF
d_call: .; j_call: TRBJ1-1; clone_size: .; v_call: TRBV6-2/TRBV6-3; cdr3_nt: TGTGCCAGCAGTTACGCCCGCGCAGGAGGAGATAAAGCTTTCTTT; cdr3_aa: CASSYARAGGDKAFF
d_call: .; j_call: TRBJ1-5; clone_size: .; v_call: TRBV5-1; cdr3_nt: TGCGCCAGCAGCCTTGGTGGGACCTCAGGGCCCCAGCATTTT; cdr3_aa: CASSLGGTSGPQHF
d_call: .; j_call: TRBJ2-1; clone_size: .; v_call: TRBV5-1; cdr3_nt: TGCGCCAGCTCCTTGGGGTCGGGGCCGGGAGTCGATGAGCAGTTCTTC; cdr3_aa: CASSLGSGPGVDEQFF
d_call: TRBD1; j_call: TRBJ2-1; clone_size: .; v_call: TRBV7-9; cdr3_nt: TGTGCCAGCAGCAAAAGGGCAGGGGGCTACAATGAGCAGTTCTTC; cdr3_aa: CASSKRAGGYNEQFF
d_call: TRBD2; j_call: TRBJ2-4; clone_size: .; v_call: TRBV4-1; cdr3_nt: TGCGCCAGCAGCCAAGTCAGGCCTAGCGGGAGCACCTTAGCCAAAAACATTCAGTACTTC; cdr3_aa: CASSQVRPSGSTLAKNIQYF
d_call: TRBD1; j_call: TRBJ2-2; clone_size: .; v_call: TRBV20-1; cdr3_nt: TGCAGTGCTCTGGACAGGGACACCGGGGAGCTGTTTTTT; cdr3_aa: CSALDRDTGELFF
d_call: .; j_call: TRBJ2-2; clone_size: .; v_call: TRBV28; cdr3_nt: TGTGCCAGCAGTCCCCAAGGCGGGGCCGGGGAGCTGTTTTTT; cdr3_aa: CASSPQGGAGELFF
d_call: .; j_call: TRBJ2-2; clone_size: .; v_call: TRBV27; cdr3_nt: TGTGCCAGCGGACGGCCAATAGCGAACACCGGGGAGCTGTTTTTT; cdr3_aa: CASGRPIANTGELFF